The 15 T cell receptor beta chains given below trace back to one sample, sequenced in a study of T cells in Graves' hyperthyroidism and ophthalmopathy. What was amplified from RNA transcripts were TCR beta CDR3 regions. The HTBI primer set was used in a first-round RT-PCR of the TCR CDR3. TCRdb redid the calling of the multiplex PCR reads with MiXCR, one entry per CDR3 protein. The sample has under 800,000 distinct CDR3 sequences; roughly 15% are singletons. Source material: blood. The receptors derive from a woman under 30 with Graves' hyperthyroidism.

The chain links TRBV20-1 to TRBJ1-2; D is unresolved. CDR1 DFQATT and CDR2 SNEGSKA come from the germline V gene (reference sequence). With 0 bases removed from V and 6 bases from J, the gap between germline ends came to 11 bases. The CDR3 sequence is 13 residues long. CDR3: CSARDLGRHGYTF. The CDR3 coding sequence is TGCAGTGCTAGAGATCTAGGGAGGCATGGCTACACCTTC.

This clonotype was detected ten times or more. J is TRBJ2-5 and V is TRBV27; D is ambiguous. Germline V gene lookup returns CDR1 MNHEY and CDR2 SMNVEV (reference sequence). There are 15 residues in the CDR3. Trimming took 0 bases from V and 5 from J, leaving 13 bases between them. The CDR3 loop reads CASSLSIGPGETQYF. Here the CDR3 DNA reads TGTGCCAGCAGTTTATCGATCGGGCCTGGGGAGACCCAGTACTTC.

The J gene is TRBJ1-3, the V gene TRBV28; D ambiguous. Trimming pared 2 bases from V and 0 bases from J, leaving 5 bases between. Germline V gives CDR1 MDHEN, CDR2 SYDVKM. The CDR3 is made up of 14 amino acids. For the CDR3, the DNA is TGTGCCAGCAGTTTAGACGGCTCTGGAAACACCATATATTTT. As protein: CASSLDGSGNTIYF.

This clonotype was seen more than once but under ten times. The chain uses TRBV7-2 and TRBJ2-7, with TRBD1 identical over 10 bases. The CDR3 is 16 residues long. Germline V CDR1 and CDR2: SGHTA, FQGNSA. The V segment lost 5 bases and the J segment 2 bases; nucleotides outside the gene matches: 9. CDR3 nucleotide sequence: TGTGCCAGCAGCGTCCGACAGGGGGCGATGGCCTACGAGCAGTACTTC. Translated: CASSVRQGAMAYEQYF.

In this sample, this clonotype turned up a few times. The CDR3 spells CASSEIVGAGANVLTF. The CDR3 region has the DNA TGTGCCAGCAGTGAAATCGTGGGCGCTGGGGCCAACGTCCTGACTTTC. The chain employs TRBV25-1 and TRBJ2-6; unclear D gene. The CDR3 runs 16 residues. V lost 2 bases, J lost 2 bases, and 10 bases lay in between. The germline gives CDR1 MGHDK, CDR2 SYGVNS.

Many counts were recorded for this clonotype. The chain carries TRBV3-1 and TRBJ1-5; no clear D. The CDR3 runs 12 residues. CDR1 LGHDT and CDR2 YNNKEL come from the germline V gene (reference sequence). Trimming stripped 1 base from V and 5 bases from J, with 3 bases between. The CDR3: CASSQGDQPQHF. The CDR3 DNA sequence: TGTGCCAGCAGCCAAGGGGATCAGCCCCAGCATTTT.

This clonotype was detected only a few times. This chain connects TRBV6-5 to TRBJ2-3; D remains ambiguous. The length of the CDR3 is 15 residues. The V gene lost 0 bases and the J gene lost 0 bases, with 7 bases spanning the gap. Germline assignment: CDR1 MNHEY and CDR2 SVGAGI. In DNA form, the CDR3 reads TGTGCCAGCAGTTACTCGAGCCCTAGCACAGATACGCAGTATTTT. It is translated as CASSYSSPSTDTQYF.

This clonotype was recorded a few times. Compared with germline, one end of the junction differs, possibly owing to a read error. The chain links TRBV24-1 to TRBJ1-1; D not resolved. Germline V lookup: CDR1 KGHDR, CDR2 SFDVKD. The CDR3 totals 12 residues. CDR3 protein: CATSGVNTEASF. For the CDR3, the DNA is TGTGCCACGAGTGGGGTGAACACTGAAGCTTCCTTT.

In this sample, this clonotype turned up a few times. The chain carries TRBV18 and TRBJ2-3, with a possible D match to TRBD2 (6 bases). This CDR3 is built from 13 residues. Germline CDR1 KGHSH, CDR2 LQKENI. V dropped 3 bases and J dropped 6 bases, with 10 bases sitting between them. The CDR3 DNA is TGTGCCAGCTCACCCACTAGCTCGGATACGCAGTATTTT. This gives the protein CASSPTSSDTQYF.

This clonotype was counted at least ten times. This chain joins TRBV15 and TRBJ1-1; TRBD1 aligns across 7 bases. The V gene end was trimmed by 3 bases and the J gene end by 6 bases; junction bases not matched to a gene: 7. Per germline, CDR1 LNHNV and CDR2 YYDKDF (reference sequence). The CDR3 length is 14 residues. CDR3 DNA: TGTGCCACCAGCAGTCCGGGACAGCGATCTGAAGCTTTCTTT. It translates to CATSSPGQRSEAFF.

The chain couples TRBV6-1 to TRBJ1-5; 8 positions match TRBD1. CDR1 is MNHNS, CDR2 SASEGT, per germline. With 8 bases clipped from V and 0 bases from J, the junction kept 3 bases outside the gene matches. The CDR3 length is 14 residues. The CDR3, as DNA: TGTGCCAGCGGTGGACAGGGTAGCAATCAGCCCCAGCATTTT. This sequence encodes CASGGQGSNQPQHF.

This clonotype was observed many times. The rearrangement uses TRBV11-2 and TRBJ2-7; 8 bases agree with TRBD2. The CDR3 is made up of 14 amino acids. Per germline, CDR1 SGHAT and CDR2 FQNNGV. Trimming cost V 7 bases and J 2 bases; bases outside gene matches: 7. CDR3 DNA: TGTGCCAGCACCCTCGGGGGACTAGCCTACGAGCAGTACTTC. Translated: CASTLGGLAYEQYF.

This clonotype was counted once. Since a much larger clone is just one base distant, this may be a read error. The CDR3 nucleotides are TGTGCCAGCAGGTCTACGGTCCTGAGTAAACTAGATACGCAGTATTTT. This gives the protein CASRSTVLSKLDTQYF. V gene TRBV28 combines with J gene TRBJ2-3; D ambiguous. The germline gives CDR1 MDHEN, CDR2 SYDVKM. Trimming took 6 bases from V and 5 from J, leaving 21 bases between them. This CDR3 region has 16 residues. The full variable domain, with the rest looked up from reference TRBV28 and TRBJ2-3, is DVKVTQSSRYLVKRTGEKVFLECVQDMDHENMFWYRQDPGLGLRLIYFSYDVKMKEKGDIPEGYSVSREKKERFSLILESASTNQTSMYLCASRSTVLSKLDTQYFGPGTRLTVL.

The table lists this clonotype with many counts. The chain recombines TRBV28 with TRBJ1-2; D gene unclear. With 4 bases removed from V and 3 bases from J, the gap between germline ends came to 15 bases. The CDR3 is 15 amino acids. Per germline, CDR1 MDHEN and CDR2 SYDVKM. CDR3 bases: TGTGCCAGCAGTTCCCCGAAGCAGCCACACTATGGCTACACCTTC. Translated, it gives CASSSPKQPHYGYTF.

This clonotype has at least ten counts. The V and J genes are TRBV29-1 and TRBJ2-1; D not certain. The CDR3 loop spans 11 amino acids. Trimming removed 4 bases at V and 7 bases at J, with 8 bases between. CDR1 and CDR2 (germline): SQVTM, ANQGSEA. The CDR3 protein is CSVVLRNEQFF. The CDR3 DNA follows: TGCAGCGTTGTACTCCGAAATGAGCAGTTCTTC.